A single T cell receptor beta chain is shown here with its context. The sample originates from a study of blood T cell repertoires in COVID-19. Study details: Acute and convalescent COVID-19 specimens originated in the United States, Italy and Spain. PBMCs, B-cell-depleted T cells, or T cells provided the cDNA or gDNA that made up the material.

Study processing details: By means of reference gene primer amplification, nucleated cell counts were estimated. Some clones are missing from TCRdb's copy, which holds only in-frame ones; the method was immunoSEQ multiplex PCR. Clone size and V and J calls were adopted from that table, with D and trimming inferred from the DNA. The sample lists about 190,000 clones; about 80% were seen once. J lost 6 bases, V lost 1 base, and 7 bases had no gene match. The CDR3 covers 16 residues. The germline CDR1 and CDR2 sequences are KGHSH and LQKENI. Source material: peripheral blood. The chain links TRBV18 to TRBJ2-7; 12 bases agree with TRBD1. The TCR comes from a man aged 25 to 45 with active or convalescent COVID-19. The CDR3: CASSPRGGQGAGEQYF. CDR3 DNA sequence: TGTGCCAGCTCACCACGGGGGGGACAGGGGGCAGGCGAGCAGTACTTC.